The T cell receptor beta chain described here comes from a study of radiotherapy plus CTLA-4 blockade in lung cancer. Study information: Objective response was observed in about 19% of patients, and disease control in roughly 33%.

Repertoires were generated with immunoSEQ multiplex PCR, while TCRdb's copy carries only in-frame clones and drops some. The sample holds tens of thousands of clones, roughly three quarters seen once. The germline CDR1 and CDR2 sequences are MDHEN and SYDVKM. Trimming at V came to 5 bases and at J to 5 bases, leaving 9 bases not matched to a gene. There are 15 residues in the CDR3. This receptor was taken from a human donor with non-small cell lung cancer whose response to radiotherapy plus ipilimumab could not be evaluated. Material: peripheral blood, obtained from a patient treated with radiotherapy plus ipilimumab. The V call is TRBV28, the J call TRBJ2-7; 10 positions match TRBD2. CDR3 DNA sequence: TGTGCCAGCAGTCCCCTATTAGCGGGAGGCCACGAGCAGTACTTC. Amino acid sequence: CASSPLLAGGHEQYF.